These T cell receptor beta chains were read from a single sample in a study of blood T cells in healthy people across ages. TCRdb passed the 5' RACE reads through MiXCR, listing each CDR3 protein once. Here the sample spans 1.5 million or so distinct CDR3 sequences, about 42% being singletons. Sequencing was carried out using blood. All receptors derive from a woman under 30 in good health. Both conserved end residues are part of each CDR3. A D gene is named only where the DNA matches it firmly. Only part of the rows carry a size: once, few, many, or a class if the clone is expanded.

cdr3_aa cdr3_nt j_call d_call clone_size v_call
CASSHRTGIVYGYTF TGTGCCAGCAGCCACCGGACAGGGATAGTCTATGGCTACACCTTC TRBJ1-2 TRBD1 few TRBV7-2
CASSLMGLADFNEQYF TGTGCCAGCAGCTTAATGGGACTAGCGGACTTCAATGAGCAGTACTTC TRBJ2-5 TRBD2 NA TRBV7-3
CSVGLRLAGEGEQYF TGCAGCGTTGGTCTCCGACTAGCGGGAGAGGGGGAGCAGTACTTC TRBJ2-5 TRBD2 few TRBV29-1
CASSRTSDIHEQYF TGTGCCAGCAGTCGGACTAGCGATATCCACGAGCAGTACTTC TRBJ2-7 TRBD2 few TRBV12-3/TRBV12-4
CASSLEGTTDQPQHF TGTGCCAGCAGCTTAGAAGGGACAACCGATCAGCCCCAGCATTTT TRBJ1-5 NA few TRBV7-8
CASSQDWGVFNYGYTF TGTGCCAGCAGCCAAGATTGGGGAGTCTTTAACTATGGCTACACCTTC TRBJ1-2 NA NA TRBV3-1
CASSQALAGVGDEQYF TGTGCCAGCAGCCAAGCCCTAGCGGGAGTAGGGGATGAGCAGTACTTC TRBJ2-7 TRBD2 NA TRBV4-2
CSVLKGASYEQYF TGCAGCGTTCTAAAGGGGGCGAGCTACGAGCAGTACTTC TRBJ2-7 TRBD1 few TRBV29-1
CASSQELSGWSTDTQYF TGTGCCAGCAGCCAAGAGCTTAGCGGGTGGAGCACAGATACGCAGTATTTT TRBJ2-3 TRBD2 many TRBV3-1
CASSLRQGDLTDTQYF TGTGCCAGCAGTTTAAGACAGGGAGACCTCACAGATACGCAGTATTTT TRBJ2-3 TRBD1 few TRBV12-3/TRBV12-4
CSARDLGTSGTYNEQFF TGCAGTGCTAGAGATCTCGGGACTAGCGGAACCTACAATGAGCAGTTCTTC TRBJ2-1 TRBD2 NA TRBV20-1
CASSYDRSGEKLFF TGTGCCAGCAGCTATGACAGGTCGGGGGAAAAACTGTTTTTT TRBJ1-4 NA NA TRBV6-6
CASSQDRQSDPGEKLFF TGCGCCAGCAGCCAAGATCGGCAGTCAGATCCCGGGGAAAAACTGTTTTTT TRBJ1-4 NA NA TRBV4-3
CSARDRGVMEQFF TGCAGTGCTAGAGATCGGGGGGTCATGGAGCAGTTCTTC TRBJ2-1 TRBD2 few TRBV20-1
CSVLQGSFYNEQFF TGCAGCGTCCTACAGGGGTCGTTCTACAATGAGCAGTTCTTC TRBJ2-1 TRBD1 few TRBV29-1
CASSDSATGGYNEQYF TGTGCCAGCAGTGACTCGGCGACAGGGGGCTACAATGAGCAGTACTTC TRBJ2-5 TRBD1 NA TRBV6-4
CASSLDGHLQYF TGTGCCAGCAGCTTAGATGGCCACCTGCAGTACTTC TRBJ2-7 NA few TRBV7-2
CASNQRTSTDTQYF TGTGCCAGCAATCAAAGGACCAGCACAGATACGCAGTATTTT TRBJ2-3 NA many TRBV6-5
CASSPRDLDSYEQYF TGCGCCAGCAGTCCCCGGGATCTTGACTCCTACGAGCAGTACTTC TRBJ2-7 NA NA TRBV5-1
CASSPTEGLGNEQFF TGTGCCAGCAGTCCCACTGAGGGATTGGGCAATGAGCAGTTCTTC TRBJ2-1 NA few TRBV28
CSASLGHSYEQYF TGCAGTGCTAGTCTCGGGCACTCCTACGAGCAGTACTTC TRBJ2-7 NA NA TRBV20-1
CASSLVTGGARFQAFF TGCGCCAGCAGCTTGGTTACAGGGGGCGCGAGGTTTCAAGCTTTCTTT TRBJ1-1 TRBD1 NA TRBV5-1
CATSDPGQGHQETQYF TGTGCCACCAGTGATCCAGGACAGGGACACCAAGAGACCCAGTACTTC TRBJ2-5 TRBD1 NA TRBV24-1
CSVALTSGAYNEQFF TGCAGCGTTGCTTTAACTAGCGGGGCCTACAATGAGCAGTTCTTC TRBJ2-1 TRBD2 few TRBV29-1
CASSKRDRGAHEQYF TGTGCCAGCAGCAAAAGAGACAGGGGTGCCCACGAGCAGTACTTC TRBJ2-7 NA few TRBV21-1
CSARVGQTEAFF TGCAGTGCCCGTGTGGGCCAAACTGAAGCTTTCTTT TRBJ1-1 NA NA TRBV20-1
CASSEMQGGYTF TGTGCCAGCAGTGAAATGCAGGGTGGCTACACCTTC TRBJ1-2 NA NA TRBV2
CASSLDHSSDTQYF TGTGCCAGCAGCTTAGACCACAGCTCAGATACGCAGTATTTT TRBJ2-3 NA NA TRBV7-2
CASSPIGLAGVGREQFF TGTGCCAGCAGTCCCATAGGGCTAGCGGGAGTCGGTCGGGAGCAGTTCTTC TRBJ2-1 TRBD2 NA TRBV25-1
CARLDRVRAFF TGTGCCAGACTAGACAGGGTTCGAGCTTTCTTT TRBJ1-1 TRBD1 NA TRBV2
CSTRDATSGVHEQYF TGCAGTACTAGAGATGCCACTAGCGGGGTCCACGAGCAGTACTTC TRBJ2-7 TRBD2 NA TRBV20-1
CSATAGGAFYEQFF TGCAGTGCTACGGCGGGGGGAGCATTCTACGAGCAGTTCTTC TRBJ2-1 TRBD2 NA TRBV20-1
CASTQLTGSGPNEQFF TGTGCCAGCACCCAATTGACAGGGTCGGGCCCCAATGAGCAGTTCTTC TRBJ2-1 TRBD1 once TRBV6-1
CASSEGLDRYEQYF TGTGCCAGCAGTGAGGGACTAGACCGCTACGAGCAGTACTTC TRBJ2-7 TRBD2 NA TRBV6-1
CSAQGTSRNTIYF TGCAGTGCTCAGGGAACCTCACGAAACACCATATATTTT TRBJ1-3 NA few TRBV20-1
CASRPGMGGNEQFF TGTGCCAGCCGCCCCGGGATGGGTGGAAATGAGCAGTTCTTC TRBJ2-1 NA NA TRBV7-2
CASSVGQGLEGQYF TGCGCCAGCAGCGTGGGACAGGGCCTCGAGGGGCAGTACTTC TRBJ2-5 TRBD1 NA TRBV5-1
CASSEDRGHEQYF TGTGCTAGCAGCGAGGACAGGGGCCACGAGCAGTACTTC TRBJ2-7 TRBD1 NA TRBV7-7
CASSQDPAPETQYF TGTGCCAGCAGCCAAGATCCGGCACCGGAGACCCAGTACTTC TRBJ2-5 NA NA TRBV14
CASSVGGTNYEQYF TGTGCCAGCAGCGTAGGGGGGACTAACTACGAGCAGTACTTC TRBJ2-7 TRBD2 NA TRBV9
CTSTPDSLHEKLFF TGTACCAGCACCCCGGACAGCCTTCATGAAAAACTGTTTTTT TRBJ1-4 NA NA TRBV6-5
CASSRPGTGWEKLFF TGTGCCAGCAGCAGACCCGGGACAGGGTGGGAAAAACTGTTTTTT TRBJ1-4 TRBD1 NA TRBV6-6
CSVRGRAHTEAFF TGCAGCGTACGTGGCAGGGCCCACACTGAAGCTTTCTTT TRBJ1-1 NA NA TRBV29-1
CASSFLGRTSTDTQYF TGTGCCAGCAGTTTCCTTGGACGCACAAGCACAGATACGCAGTATTTT TRBJ2-3 NA NA TRBV27